The 22 T cell receptor beta chains presented below share a single source sample, sequenced in a study of TIL therapy for anti-PD-1-resistant metastatic lung cancer. The time point was: pre-treatment sample, taken before nivolumab and TIL therapy. The immunoSEQ assay was v3. The assay was immunoSEQ multiplex PCR, and TCRdb's table has in-frame clones only and misses some. This sample carries under 60,000 clones, 70% to 90% of them seen once, and the ten largest clones take 5%. Sequenced material: blood, taken at baseline. Source of these receptors: a person aged 25-85 years with non-small cell lung cancer.

J is TRBJ2-1 and V is TRBV24-1; D gene uncertain. This CDR3 is built from 15 residues. The V gene lost 2 bases and the J gene lost 0 bases, with 7 bases spanning the gap. Germline lookup yields CDR1 KGHDR and CDR2 SFDVKD. The CDR3 nucleotides are TGTGCCACCAGTGATTGGTGGAGCTCCTACAATGAGCAGTTCTTC. It codes for CATSDWWSSYNEQFF.

This clone showed up just a few times. Other DNA sequences of this sample code for an identical CDR3. This chain connects TRBV7-9 to TRBJ1-1; no reliable D call. CDR1 and CDR2 (germline): SEHNR, FQNEAQ (reference sequence). This CDR3 region has 14 residues. Trimming left V 1 base short and J 0 bases short, with 6 bases between. This CDR3 reads CASSLGQMNTEAFF. The DNA of the CDR3 is TGTGCCAGCAGCTTAGGCCAAATGAACACTGAAGCTTTCTTT.

J is TRBJ1-1 and V is TRBV9; the D is unclear. CDR3 length: 12 amino acids. V was trimmed by 0 bases and J by 3 bases, leaving 3 bases between them. The germline CDR1 and CDR2 sequences are SGDLS and YYNGEE. CDR3 sequence reads: CASSVADTEAFF. CDR3 DNA sequence: TGTGCCAGCAGCGTAGCCGACACTGAAGCTTTCTTT.

The chain links TRBV19 to TRBJ2-6; D is unresolved. V lost 4 bases, J lost 0 bases, and 10 bases lay in between. The length of the CDR3 is 16 residues. The germline V gene has CDR1 LNHDA and CDR2 SQIVND (reference sequence). The CDR3 loop is CASSTLEVSGANVLTF. CDR3 DNA: TGTGCCAGTAGTACCCTCGAAGTCTCTGGGGCCAACGTCCTGACTTTC. Full variable domain (missing parts from reference TRBV19 and TRBJ2-6): DGGITQSPKYLFRKEGQNVTLSCEQNLNHDAMYWYRQDPGQGLRLIYYSQIVNDFQKGDIAEGYSVSREKKESFPLTVTSAQKNPTAFYLCASSTLEVSGANVLTFGAGSRLTVL.

The chain carries TRBV24-1 and TRBJ1-5; D remains ambiguous. The V end lost 7 bases, the J end lost 1 base, and 19 bases lay between the germline ends. The CDR3 loop spans 17 amino acids. Germline CDR1 and CDR2: KGHDR and SFDVKD. DNA of the CDR3: TGTGCCACCAGCCAATCCGGGTCCTTGGGAAGCAATCAGCCCCAGCATTTT. It is translated as CATSQSGSLGSNQPQHF.

The chain links TRBV4-3 to TRBJ2-3, with D tentatively TRBD1 or TRBD2 (6 bases each). Germline assignment: CDR1 LGHNA and CDR2 YSLEER. Trimming took off 4 bases at V and 0 bases at J, with 14 bases between the two ends. The CDR3 spans 16 residues. The CDR3 sequence: CASSLLWGASTDTQYF. The CDR3 DNA reads TGCGCCAGCAGCCTCCTGTGGGGGGCGAGCACAGATACGCAGTATTTT.

The chain joins TRBV2 to TRBJ2-5; D remains unclear. Deletions cut 2 bases from V and 2 bases from J, with 6 bases between. Looked up from germline, CDR1 is SNHLY and CDR2 is FYNNEI. The CDR3 is 13 residues long. This CDR3 is CASSERIQETQYF. CDR3 coding DNA: TGTGCCAGCAGTGAACGGATACAAGAGACCCAGTACTTC.

This clone appeared once. The gene calls are TRBV7-3 and TRBJ1-2; 9 bases agree with TRBD1. Germline CDR1 reads SGHTA; CDR2 reads FQGTGA. Germline trimming cut 8 bases from V and 7 bases from J; bases unmatched to any gene: 20. This CDR3 comprises 17 residues. The CDR3 reads CASRGTGGRTGVCGYTF. The CDR3 DNA follows: TGTGCCAGCCGCGGGACGGGGGGCCGGACAGGGGTGTGTGGCTACACCTTC.

This clone was found a few times. The rearrangement links TRBV6-5 to TRBJ1-5; D gene unclear. The CDR3 contains 13 residues. V was trimmed by 5 bases and J by 2 bases, leaving 7 bases between them. CDR1 MNHEY and CDR2 SVGAGI come from the germline V gene. The CDR3 protein is CASSPRGNQPQHF. In nucleotides, the CDR3 is TGTGCCAGCAGTCCGCGGGGCAATCAGCCCCAGCATTTT.

This clone was detected once. The V gene is TRBV28, the J gene TRBJ1-3, with a weak D call TRBD1 (5 bases). This CDR3 is 16 amino acids long. Germline loops: CDR1 MDHEN, CDR2 SYDVKM. The V end was cut by 4 bases, the J end by 4 bases, with 17 bases between. The CDR3 coding sequence is TGTGCCAGCAGTTCTCGGGGAGGGGCAAAAGGAAACACCATATATTTT. Its translation is CASSSRGGAKGNTIYF.

The chain recombines TRBV6-2 or TRBV6-3 with TRBJ2-3; a weak D match, TRBD2 (6 bases). The CDR3 spans 14 residues. Per the germline V gene, CDR1 is MNHEY and CDR2 is SVGEGT. Trimming left V 7 bases short and J 10 bases short, with 21 bases between. CDR3 in amino acids: CASTPGDRRFAQYF. The CDR3 DNA follows: TGTGCCAGCACCCCGGGGGACCGCCGTTTCGCGCAGTATTTT.

This chain links TRBV7-9 with TRBJ2-5, with 7 positions matching TRBD2. The CDR3 has 14 residues. J was trimmed by 5 bases and V by 1 base; bases with no gene match: 4. CDR1 SEHNR and CDR2 FQNEAQ come from the germline V gene (reference sequence). CDR3 residues: CASSLGVSGETQYF. The CDR3 DNA follows: TGTGCCAGCAGCTTAGGGGTTAGCGGGGAGACCCAGTACTTC.

Written as DNA, the CDR3 is TGTGCCAGCTCACCACGGGACAGGGTCTTTAACTCCGGGGAAAAACTGTTTTTT. It translates to CASSPRDRVFNSGEKLFF. The chain combines TRBV18 with TRBJ1-4; the match to TRBD1 covers 9 bases. Germline CDR1 is KGHSH and CDR2 is LQKENI. The CDR3 loop spans 18 amino acids. Trimming took 1 base from V and 8 from J; bases not matched to a gene: 14.

The sample holds a few counts of this clone. The CDR3 bases are TGTGCCAGCAGCCCGCCTGGCAACACCGGGGAGCTGTTTTTT. This translates into CASSPPGNTGELFF. The rearrangement joins TRBV7-3 to TRBJ2-2; D remains ambiguous. The germline V gene has CDR1 SGHTA and CDR2 FQGTGA. With 5 bases removed from V and 2 bases from J, the gap between germline ends came to 9 bases. The CDR3 covers 14 residues.

The genes are TRBV6-5 and TRBJ2-7; 12 bases map to TRBD1. Looked up from germline, CDR1 is MNHEY and CDR2 is SVGAGI. Germline trimming cut 6 bases from V and 2 bases from J; bases unmatched to any gene: 5. CDR3 size: 15 residues. The CDR3 bases are TGTGCCAGCAGCCCGGGACAGGGGGCTGCCTACGAGCAGTACTTC. Translation: CASSPGQGAAYEQYF.

This clone was detected only a few times. The chain has TRBV18 and TRBJ2-7; maybe TRBD2 (5 bases). The CDR3 extends over 14 amino acids. Trimming took 6 bases from V and 0 from J, leaving 12 bases between them. Germline lookup yields CDR1 KGHSH and CDR2 LQKENI. The CDR3: CASSAGLSSYEQYF. The CDR3 DNA reads as TGTGCCAGCTCGGCGGGCTTAAGCTCCTACGAGCAGTACTTC.

This CDR3 reads CASTPAGDGRNIQYF. As DNA, the CDR3 is TGTGCCAGCACCCCAGCGGGAGATGGACGGAACATTCAGTACTTC. The rearrangement uses TRBV6-2 or TRBV6-3 and TRBJ2-4; TRBD2 matches 8 bases. CDR1 and CDR2 (germline): MNHEY, SVGEGT. V dropped 7 bases and J dropped 7; count of bases not matched to a gene: 12. The CDR3 contains 15 residues.

This chain uses TRBV18 with TRBJ2-1; TRBD2 agrees at 8 bases. This CDR3 is built from 15 residues. Trimming at V came to 8 bases and at J to 8 bases, leaving 14 bases not matched to a gene. The germline gives CDR1 KGHSH, CDR2 LQKENI. CDR3 nucleotide sequence: TGTGCCAGCCTCTTACGGGAGGGCCCCAGCGATGAGCAGTTCTTC. Its protein product is CASLLREGPSDEQFF. The full variable domain, rest sourced from reference TRBV18 and TRBJ2-1, is NAGVMQNPRHLVRRRGQEARLRCSPMKGHSHVYWYRQLPEEGLKFMVYLQKENIIDESGMPKERFSAEFPKEGPSILRIQQVVRGDSAAYFCASLLREGPSDEQFFGPGTRLTVL.

The V and J genes are TRBV7-6 and TRBJ2-1, with a weak D call TRBD2 (5 bases). V dropped 5 bases and J dropped 6 bases, with 14 bases sitting between them. This CDR3 is built from 14 residues. The germline CDR1 and CDR2 sequences are SGHVS and FNYEAQ. Here the CDR3 reads CASSPFSRGNEQFF. The CDR3 region has the DNA TGTGCCAGCAGCCCATTTTCCCGGGGCAATGAGCAGTTCTTC. Drawing the rest from reference TRBV7-6 and TRBJ2-1, the complete variable domain is GAGVSQSPRYKVTKRGQDVALRCDPISGHVSLYWYRQALGQGPEFLTYFNYEAQQDKSGLPNDRFSAERPEGSISTLTIQRTEQRDSAMYRCASSPFSRGNEQFFGPGTRLTVL.

The CDR3 DNA reads TGTGCCAGCAGGGTGACCGGGATTAAGAACACCGGGGAGCTGTTTTTT. As protein: CASRVTGIKNTGELFF. J is TRBJ2-2 and V is TRBV6-4; perhaps TRBD2 as D (5 bases). The CDR3 runs 16 residues. CDR1 is MRHNA, CDR2 SNTAGT, per germline. Trimming pared 6 bases from V and 1 base from J, leaving 15 bases between.

The chain couples TRBV2 to TRBJ2-1; a weak D match, TRBD2 (5 bases). V was cut by 4 bases and J by 5 bases, with 6 bases left in between. The CDR3 extends over 12 amino acids. Germline V gene lookup returns CDR1 SNHLY and CDR2 FYNNEI. DNA for the CDR3: TGTGCCAGCAGTGCCGGGAACAATGAGCAGTTCTTC. Protein product: CASSAGNNEQFF.

V gene TRBV28 combines with J gene TRBJ2-4; 11 nucleotides align to TRBD1. The V gene end was trimmed by 6 bases and the J gene end by 2 bases; junction bases not matched to a gene: 6. Germline CDR1 and CDR2: MDHEN and SYDVKM. The CDR3 runs 16 residues. The CDR3 loop reads CASSPRTGGPKNIQYF. The CDR3 DNA reads TGTGCCAGCAGCCCTAGGACAGGGGGCCCCAAAAACATTCAGTACTTC.